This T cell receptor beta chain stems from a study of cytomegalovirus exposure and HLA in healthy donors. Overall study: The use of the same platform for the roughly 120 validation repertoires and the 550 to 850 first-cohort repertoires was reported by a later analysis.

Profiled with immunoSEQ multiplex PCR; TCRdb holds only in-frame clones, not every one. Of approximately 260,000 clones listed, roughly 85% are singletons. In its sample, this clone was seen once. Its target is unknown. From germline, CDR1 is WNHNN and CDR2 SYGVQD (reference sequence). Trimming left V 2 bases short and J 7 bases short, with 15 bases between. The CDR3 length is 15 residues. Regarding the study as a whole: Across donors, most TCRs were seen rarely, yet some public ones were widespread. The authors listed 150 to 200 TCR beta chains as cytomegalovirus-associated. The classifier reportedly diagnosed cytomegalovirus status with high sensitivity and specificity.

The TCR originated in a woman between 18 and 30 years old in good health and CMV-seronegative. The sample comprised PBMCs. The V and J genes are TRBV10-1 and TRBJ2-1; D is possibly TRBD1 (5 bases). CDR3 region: CASSEISHGANEQFF. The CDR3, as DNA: TGCGCCAGCAGTGAGATCTCTCATGGGGCGAATGAGCAGTTCTTC.